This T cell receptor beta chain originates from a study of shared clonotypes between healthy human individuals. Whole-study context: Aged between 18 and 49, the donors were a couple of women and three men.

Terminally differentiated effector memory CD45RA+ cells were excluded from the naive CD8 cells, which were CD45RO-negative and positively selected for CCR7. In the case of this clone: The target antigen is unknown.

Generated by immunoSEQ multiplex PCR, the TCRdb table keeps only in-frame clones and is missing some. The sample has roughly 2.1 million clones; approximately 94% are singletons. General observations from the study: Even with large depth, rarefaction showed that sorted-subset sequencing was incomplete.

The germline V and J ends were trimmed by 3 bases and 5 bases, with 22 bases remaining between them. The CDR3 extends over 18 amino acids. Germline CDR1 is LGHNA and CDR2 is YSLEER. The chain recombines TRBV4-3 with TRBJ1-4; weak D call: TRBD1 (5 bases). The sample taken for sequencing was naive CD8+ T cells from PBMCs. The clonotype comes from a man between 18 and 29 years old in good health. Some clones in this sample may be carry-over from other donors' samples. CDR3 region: CASSHPGGVRNGNEKLFF. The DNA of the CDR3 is TGCGCCAGCAGCCACCCCGGGGGTGTGCGAAACGGCAATGAAAAACTGTTTTTT.